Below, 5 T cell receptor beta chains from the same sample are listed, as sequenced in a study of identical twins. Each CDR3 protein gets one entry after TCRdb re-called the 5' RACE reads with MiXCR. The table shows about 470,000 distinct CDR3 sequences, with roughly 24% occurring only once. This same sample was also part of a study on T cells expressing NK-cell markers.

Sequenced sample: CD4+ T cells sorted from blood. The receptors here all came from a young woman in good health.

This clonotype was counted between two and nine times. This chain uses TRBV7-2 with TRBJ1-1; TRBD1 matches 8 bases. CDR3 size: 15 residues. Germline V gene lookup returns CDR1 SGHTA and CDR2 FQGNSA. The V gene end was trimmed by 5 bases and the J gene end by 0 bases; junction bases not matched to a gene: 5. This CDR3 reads CASSTRTGLNTEAFF. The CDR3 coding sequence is TGTGCCAGCAGCACTCGGACAGGGCTGAACACTGAAGCTTTCTTT.

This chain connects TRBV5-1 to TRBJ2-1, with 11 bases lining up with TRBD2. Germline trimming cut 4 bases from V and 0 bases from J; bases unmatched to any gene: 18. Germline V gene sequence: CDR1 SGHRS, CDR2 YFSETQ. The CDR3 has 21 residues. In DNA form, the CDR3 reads TGCGCCAGCAGCGGGGGAGGGGTCGGAACTAGCGGGAGAGCCTCCTACAATGAGCAGTTCTTC. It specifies CASSGGGVGTSGRASYNEQFF. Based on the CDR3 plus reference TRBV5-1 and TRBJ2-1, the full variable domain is KAGVTQTPRYLIKTRGQQVTLSCSPISGHRSVSWYQQTPGQGLQFLFEYFSETQRNKGNFPGRFSGRQFSNSRSEMNVSTLELGDSALYLCASSGGGVGTSGRASYNEQFFGPGTRLTVL.

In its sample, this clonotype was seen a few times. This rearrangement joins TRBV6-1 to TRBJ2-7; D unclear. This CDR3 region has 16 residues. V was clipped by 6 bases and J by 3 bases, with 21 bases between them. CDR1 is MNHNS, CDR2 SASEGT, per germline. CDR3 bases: TGTGCCAGCAGGTCGGCAGGCTCTCTGATTATCTACGAGCAGTACTTC. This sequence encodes CASRSAGSLIIYEQYF.

CDR3 nucleotide sequence: TGTGCCAGCAGCTTAATCGAGGGGAGGCTCGGCGGGGAGCTGTTTTTT. This codes for CASSLIEGRLGGELFF. The gene calls are TRBV11-2 and TRBJ2-2, with D maybe TRBD2 (6 bases). V lost 2 bases to trimming and J lost 7 bases, with 17 bases between them. The CDR3 covers 16 residues. Germline V gene lookup returns CDR1 SGHAT and CDR2 FQNNGV.

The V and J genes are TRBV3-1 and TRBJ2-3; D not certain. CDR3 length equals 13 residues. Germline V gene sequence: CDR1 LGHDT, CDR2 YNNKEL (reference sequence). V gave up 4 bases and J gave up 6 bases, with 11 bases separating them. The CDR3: CASSPAPRDTQYF. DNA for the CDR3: TGTGCCAGCAGCCCAGCCCCTCGGGATACGCAGTATTTT.